The 8 T cell receptor beta chains given below trace back to one sample, sequenced in a study of blood T cell repertoires in COVID-19 (dated by TCRdb to 2018 to 2020). The library was prepared using the immunoSEQ multiplex PCR assay. TCRdb took over this immuneACCESS table, retaining in-frame rearrangements with V and J assigned. Such tables are incomplete; in checked studies, under half of the missing clones stem from an unresolved V gene, and the remainder is unexplained. Within this sample are fewer than 500,000 clones, with approximately 88% of them counted one time only. Jointly, the top ten make up 0.9% to 1% of the sample. The sample consisted of PBMCs or T cells enriched from blood (not recorded which). The receptors were gathered from a woman aged 25 to 39 with acute COVID-19.

The chain recombines TRBV21-1 with TRBJ1-2; whether TRBD1, the table's D call, matches the DNA was not checked. TRBV21-1 is a pseudogene. The length of the CDR3 is 16 residues. The CDR3 here is CASSTPRQGPLYGYTF. The CDR3 DNA reads as TGTGCCAGCAGCACCCCTAGACAGGGGCCCCTTTATGGCTACACCTTC.

This clone was seen a few times. The J gene is TRBJ2-3, the V gene TRBV6-5; TRBD2 matches at 9 bases. V was pared by 8 bases and J by 1 base, with 7 bases of the junction left unmatched. Per germline, CDR1 MNHEY and CDR2 SVGAGI. CDR3 size: 15 residues. In DNA, the CDR3 is TGTGCCAGCGCGGGGGGGGCCGTCGGCACAGATACGCAGTATTTT. This translates into CASAGGAVGTDTQYF.

The chain is built from TRBV5-6 and TRBJ1-1, with D maybe TRBD1 (6 bases). Germline V gene data show CDR1 as SGHDT and CDR2 as YYEEEE. CDR3 length: 15 residues. Trimming took 0 bases from V and 1 from J, leaving 10 bases between them. CDR3 coding DNA: TGTGCCAGCAGCTTGGTGCCAGGGGAGAACACTGAAGCTTTCTTT. Protein product: CASSLVPGENTEAFF.

V is TRBV4-1 and J is TRBJ2-7; the D is unclear. This CDR3 has 15 residues. CDR1 and CDR2 from the germline V gene are MGHRA and YSYEKL. The ends were cut back, 5 bases at V and 1 base at J, with 15 bases in the middle. The CDR3: CASSYPPPGSYEQYF. The CDR3 DNA sequence: TGCGCCAGCAGCTATCCCCCGCCCGGTTCCTACGAGCAGTACTTC.

The chain employs TRBV4-3 and TRBJ1-4, with D maybe TRBD1 (6 bases). This CDR3 comprises 15 residues. The V and J ends lost 4 bases and 8 bases respectively, with 17 bases between them. CDR1 and CDR2 (germline): LGHNA, YSLEER. The CDR3 DNA is TGCGCCAGCAGCCCTTGGGGGCCGGTAAGGGAAAAACTGTTTTTT. Residues: CASSPWGPVREKLFF.

This clone was found a few times. This chain links TRBV5-4 with TRBJ2-7, with D possibly matching TRBD1 (7 bases). This CDR3 contains 14 residues. V lost 4 bases to trimming and J lost 3 bases, with 14 bases between them. Germline values: CDR1 SGHNT, CDR2 YYREEE (reference sequence). The chain's CDR3 is CASSRRDRIYEQYF. The CDR3 coding sequence is TGTGCCAGCAGCCGGCGGGACAGAATCTACGAGCAGTACTTC.

The chain employs TRBV7-8 and TRBJ2-5; D is unclear. This CDR3 region has 16 residues. Trimming left V 3 bases short and J 3 bases short, with 17 bases between. Germline V gives CDR1 SGHVS, CDR2 FQNEAQ. The CDR3 is CASSFETTNREETQYF. In DNA, the CDR3 is TGTGCCAGCAGCTTTGAAACGACCAACAGAGAAGAGACCCAGTACTTC.

V is TRBV11-2 and J is TRBJ2-3; TRBD2 is a possible D gene (6 bases). Germline lookup yields CDR1 SGHAT and CDR2 FQNNGV. Trimming took off 5 bases at V and 5 bases at J, with 11 bases between the two ends. The length of the CDR3 is 13 residues. The CDR3: CASSQIGGDTQYF. The CDR3 DNA follows: TGTGCCAGCAGCCAAATCGGGGGAGATACGCAGTATTTT. The full variable domain, in which reference TRBV11-2 and TRBJ2-3 provide the parts outside the CDR3, is EAGVAQSPRYKIIEKRQSVAFWCNPISGHATLYWYQQILGQGPKLLIQFQNNGVVDDSQLPKDRFSAERLKGVDSTLKIQPAKLEDSAVYLCASSQIGGDTQYFGPGTRLTVL.